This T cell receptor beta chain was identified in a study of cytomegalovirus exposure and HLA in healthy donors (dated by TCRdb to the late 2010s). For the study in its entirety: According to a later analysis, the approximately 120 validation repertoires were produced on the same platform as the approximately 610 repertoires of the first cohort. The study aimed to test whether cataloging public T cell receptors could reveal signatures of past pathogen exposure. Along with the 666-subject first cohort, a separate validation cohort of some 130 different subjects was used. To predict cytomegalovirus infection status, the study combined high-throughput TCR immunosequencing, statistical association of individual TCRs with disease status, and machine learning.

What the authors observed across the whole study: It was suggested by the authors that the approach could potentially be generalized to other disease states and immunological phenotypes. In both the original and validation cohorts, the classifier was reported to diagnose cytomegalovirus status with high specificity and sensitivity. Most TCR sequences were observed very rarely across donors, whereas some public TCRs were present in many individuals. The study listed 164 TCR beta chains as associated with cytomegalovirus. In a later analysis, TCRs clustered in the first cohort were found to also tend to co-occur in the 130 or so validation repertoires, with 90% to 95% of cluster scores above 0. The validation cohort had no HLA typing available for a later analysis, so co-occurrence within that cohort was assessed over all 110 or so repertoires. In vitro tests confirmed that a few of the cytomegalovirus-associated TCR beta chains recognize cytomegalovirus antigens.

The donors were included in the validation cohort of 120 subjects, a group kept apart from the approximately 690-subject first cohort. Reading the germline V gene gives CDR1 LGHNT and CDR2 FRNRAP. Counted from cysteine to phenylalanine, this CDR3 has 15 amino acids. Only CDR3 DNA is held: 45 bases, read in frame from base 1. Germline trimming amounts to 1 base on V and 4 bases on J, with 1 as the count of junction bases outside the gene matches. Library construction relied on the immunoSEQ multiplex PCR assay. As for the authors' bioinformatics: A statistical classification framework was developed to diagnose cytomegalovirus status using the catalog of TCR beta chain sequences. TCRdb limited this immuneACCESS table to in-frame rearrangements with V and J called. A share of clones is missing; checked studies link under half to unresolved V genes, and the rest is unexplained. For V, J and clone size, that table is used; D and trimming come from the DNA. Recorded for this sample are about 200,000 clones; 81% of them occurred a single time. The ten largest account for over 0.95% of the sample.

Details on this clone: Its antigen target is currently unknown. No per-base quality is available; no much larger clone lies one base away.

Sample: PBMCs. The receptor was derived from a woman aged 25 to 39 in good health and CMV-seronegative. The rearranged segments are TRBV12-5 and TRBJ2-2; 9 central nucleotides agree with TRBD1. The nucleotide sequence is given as TGTGCTAGTGGTTTGGAACAGGGGGCCACCGGGGAGCTGTTTTTT. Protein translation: CASGLEQGATGELFF.